This is a list of T cell receptor beta chains from one sample in a study of cytomegalovirus exposure and HLA in healthy donors. TCRdb's copy holds only in-frame clones and misses some; the assay was immunoSEQ multiplex PCR. The sample has more than 150,000 clones; around 80% are singletons. Sequencing used PBMCs. All receptors come from a man aged 18 to 29 in good health and CMV-seronegative. CDR3s include the opening cysteine and the closing phenylalanine or tryptophan. Each record gives: CDR3 DNA, CDR3 protein, clone size, V gene, J gene, D gene. The D gene is left open where the match is weak. Part of the rows lack a size; the others show once, few, many or a class for expanded clones.

cdr3_nt: TGCGCCAGCAGCCTCGGGGGGGTGACCTACGAGCAGTACTTC
cdr3_aa: CASSLGGVTYEQYF
clone_size: .
v_call: TRBV5-1
j_call: TRBJ2-7
d_call: TRBD2

cdr3_nt: TGTGCCAGCAGCTTCCCGGGACTAGCGGGGGGCGGGGAGACCCAGTACTTC
cdr3_aa: CASSFPGLAGGGETQYF
clone_size: .
v_call: TRBV5-8
j_call: TRBJ2-5
d_call: TRBD2

cdr3_nt: TGTGCCAGCAGCCAAGGGACAGCCAAAGCTAACTATGGCTACACCTTC
cdr3_aa: CASSQGTAKANYGYTF
clone_size: .
v_call: TRBV14
j_call: TRBJ1-2
d_call: .

cdr3_nt: TGTGCCAGCAGCCAACCGGGACAGGGAGCGGGCGAGCAGTACTTC
cdr3_aa: CASSQPGQGAGEQYF
clone_size: once
v_call: TRBV7-6
j_call: TRBJ2-7
d_call: TRBD1

cdr3_nt: TGTGCCAGCAGGGCGACAGGGGCGGGAGGCTACACCTTC
cdr3_aa: CASRATGAGGYTF
clone_size: .
v_call: TRBV6-5
j_call: TRBJ1-2
d_call: TRBD1

cdr3_nt: TGTGCCAGCAGTCTACAGGGGGCGAACGTACAGCCCCAGCATTTT
cdr3_aa: CASSLQGANVQPQHF
clone_size: .
v_call: TRBV28
j_call: TRBJ1-5
d_call: TRBD1

cdr3_nt: TGTGCCAGCACTCCGGGACAGGGGGCTCGTAATGAGCAGTTCTTC
cdr3_aa: CASTPGQGARNEQFF
clone_size: .
v_call: TRBV2
j_call: TRBJ2-1
d_call: TRBD1

cdr3_nt: TGTGCCACATGGGGAGGGGCGGTTCCACTACCTAACTATGGCTACACCTTC
cdr3_aa: CATWGGAVPLPNYGYTF
clone_size: .
v_call: TRBV27
j_call: TRBJ1-2
d_call: .

cdr3_nt: TGTGCCAGCGCCCGGCGATGGCGGGAGGCAGATACGCAGTATTTT
cdr3_aa: CASARRWREADTQYF
clone_size: .
v_call: TRBV7-8
j_call: TRBJ2-3
d_call: TRBD2

cdr3_nt: TGTGCCAGCAGCCCACAGGGGTATCAGCCCCAGCATTTT
cdr3_aa: CASSPQGYQPQHF
clone_size: .
v_call: TRBV7-8
j_call: TRBJ1-5
d_call: TRBD1

cdr3_nt: TGCAGCGTTGAAGTGGGGACCGGGACAGGGGTTGCAGCTTTCTTT
cdr3_aa: CSVEVGTGTGVAAFF
clone_size: .
v_call: TRBV29-1
j_call: TRBJ1-1
d_call: TRBD1

cdr3_nt: TGTGCCAGCAGCCAGGGCCCGGGGGACGAGCAGTACTTC
cdr3_aa: CASSQGPGDEQYF
clone_size: .
v_call: TRBV5-4
j_call: TRBJ2-7
d_call: .

cdr3_nt: TGTGCCTGGAGGTTAGGGGAACCCCCCTACGAGCAGTACTTC
cdr3_aa: CAWRLGEPPYEQYF
clone_size: .
v_call: TRBV30
j_call: TRBJ2-7
d_call: .

cdr3_nt: TGTGCCAGCAGTTACTCATGGGAGGTGTCTGAAGCTTTCTTT
cdr3_aa: CASSYSWEVSEAFF
clone_size: .
v_call: TRBV6-5
j_call: TRBJ1-1
d_call: .

cdr3_nt: TGTGCCAGCAGTCCACAGGGATGGAGCAATCAGCCCCAGCATTTT
cdr3_aa: CASSPQGWSNQPQHF
clone_size: .
v_call: TRBV28
j_call: TRBJ1-5
d_call: .

cdr3_nt: TGCGCCAGCAGCTTAGAGGCGGGCTATGGCTACACCTTC
cdr3_aa: CASSLEAGYGYTF
clone_size: few
v_call: TRBV5-1
j_call: TRBJ1-2
d_call: .

cdr3_nt: TGTGCCAGCAGCGTTGTATTTGGAGATGAGCAGTTCTTC
cdr3_aa: CASSVVFGDEQFF
clone_size: .
v_call: TRBV9
j_call: TRBJ2-1
d_call: .